What follows describes a single T cell receptor beta chain. No antigen is known for it. Trimming pared 5 bases from V and 2 bases from J, leaving 9 bases between. The CDR3 loop spans 13 amino acids. CDR1 MDHEN and CDR2 SYDVKM come from the germline V gene. The naive CD8 fraction comprised CD45RO-negative cells positively selected for CCR7 and excluded terminally differentiated effector memory CD45RA+ cells. The sample belongs to a study of shared clonotypes between healthy human individuals. General observations from the study: Memory subsets generally showed lower estimated richness than naive subsets. Among donors, clonotype sharing was expected to be affected by sequencing depth. Exclusively blood specimens were collected; tissue repertoires likely differ.

Deep-level settings were used for running the assay. Clones were sequenced by immunoSEQ multiplex PCR, and TCRdb holds only the in-frame ones, with some missing. The data show some 2.1 million clones, just under 95% seen once. The sample taken for sequencing was naive CD8+ T cells from PBMCs. The clonotype originates from a man aged 18 to 30 in good health. Some clones in this sample may be carry-over from other donors' samples. The chain couples TRBV28 to TRBJ2-5; D gene unclear. CDR3 DNA: TGTGCCAGCAGTGAGCCAAATCAAGAGACCCAGTACTTC. This encodes CASSEPNQETQYF.